This is a list of T cell receptor beta chains from one sample in a study of Ad26.COV2.S vaccination and SARS-CoV-2 variants. Only in-frame clones appear in the TCRdb table, and some are missing; sequencing was by immunoSEQ multiplex PCR. The data contain about 350,000 clones, approximately 84% of them singletons. The material sequenced was peripheral blood, taken in a trial of Ad26.COV2.S vaccine versus placebo. These receptors were obtained from a person between 18 and 65 years old who received the Ad26.COV2.S COVID-19 vaccine or a placebo. CDR3s include the opening cysteine and the closing phenylalanine or tryptophan. The order of the fields is J gene, V gene, D gene, clone size, CDR3 protein, CDR3 DNA. A D gene is named only where the DNA matches it firmly. Clone size is stated in some rows and not others, as once, few, many or a class when expanded.

>TRBJ1-5|TRBV5-6|NA|NA
CASSFWTGRNLNQPQHF
TGTGCCAGCAGCTTTTGGACTGGCAGAAACCTCAATCAGCCCCAGCATTTT
>TRBJ2-7|TRBV2|TRBD1|once
CASGGTGQVYEQYF
TGTGCCAGCGGAGGGACAGGCCAAGTCTACGAGCAGTACTTC
>TRBJ2-4|TRBV12-3/TRBV12-4|TRBD1|NA
CASSRLGQGKYF
TGTGCCAGCAGTCGCCTGGGACAGGGAAAGTACTTC
>TRBJ1-1|TRBV19|TRBD1|few
CASMSLSQGENTEAFF
TGTGCCAGTATGTCTTTATCGCAGGGGGAAAACACTGAAGCTTTCTTT
>TRBJ2-5|TRBV11-3|TRBD2|NA
CASSLTGTSGGGRETQYF
TGTGCCAGCAGCTTAACAGGGACTAGCGGGGGAGGGCGAGAGACCCAGTACTTC
>TRBJ1-1|TRBV30|TRBD1|NA
CAYLGQGNTEAFF
TGTGCCTATCTCGGACAGGGGAACACTGAAGCTTTCTTT
>TRBJ1-3|TRBV7-8|NA|NA
CASSQSGTTSGNTIYF
TGTGCCAGCAGCCAATCCGGGACAACCTCTGGAAACACCATATATTTT
>TRBJ2-7|TRBV28|NA|NA
CASSLYVQRSSYEQYF
TGTGCCAGCAGTTTATATGTTCAAAGGAGCTCCTACGAGCAGTACTTC
>TRBJ2-1|TRBV19|NA|NA
CASMVQGSYNEQFF
TGTGCCAGTATGGTTCAGGGCTCCTACAATGAGCAGTTCTTC
>TRBJ2-4|TRBV4-3|NA|once
CACCASLAKNIQYF
TGCGCTTGTTGCGCCAGTCTAGCCAAAAACATTCAGTACTTC
>TRBJ1-5|TRBV6-5|TRBD1|NA
CASSYGQGRQPQHF
TGTGCCAGCAGTTACGGACAGGGTAGACAGCCCCAGCATTTT
>TRBJ2-2|TRBV5-5|NA|many
CASSLWGIGELFF
TGTGCCAGCAGCTTGTGGGGGATCGGGGAGCTGTTTTTT
>TRBJ2-1|TRBV19|NA|NA
CASSIDGWVNEQFF
TGTGCCAGTAGTATAGATGGATGGGTAAATGAGCAGTTCTTC
>TRBJ2-2|TRBV19|NA|NA
CATADAGLRVAGELFF
TGTGCCACCGCAGACGCGGGCTTAAGGGTGGCCGGGGAGCTGTTTTTT
>TRBJ2-3|TRBV10-2|TRBD2|once
CASTRTSGGAGYF
TGCGCCAGCACCCGAACTAGCGGGGGGGCCGGGTATTTT
>TRBJ1-2|TRBV6-5|NA|NA
CASAGLYGYTF
TGTGCCAGCGCAGGGTTATATGGCTACACCTTC
>TRBJ2-2|TRBV28|TRBD2|NA
CASSISGIGYTGELFF
TGTGCCAGCAGTATTAGCGGGATTGGGTACACCGGGGAGCTGTTTTTT
>TRBJ2-7|TRBV25-1|NA|NA
CATRRGRGPYEQYF
TGTGCCACCAGGAGAGGACGGGGGCCCTACGAGCAGTACTTC
>TRBJ2-7|TRBV3-1/TRBV3-2|TRBD2|NA
CASSQGGSNEQYF
TGTGCCAGCAGCCAAGGCGGGAGCAACGAGCAGTACTTC
>TRBJ2-4|TRBV19|NA|NA
CASSLQRLENIQYF
TGTGCCAGTAGTCTACAGCGGCTGGAAAACATTCAGTACTTC
>TRBJ1-1|TRBV9|NA|NA
CASSGFMNTEAFF
TGTGCCAGCAGCGGGTTCATGAACACTGAAGCTTTCTTT
>TRBJ1-1|TRBV5-1|NA|NA
CASSLDGRAENTEAFF
TGCGCCAGCAGCTTGGATGGTCGGGCAGAGAACACTGAAGCTTTCTTT
>TRBJ2-3|TRBV10-1|NA|NA
CASSDLSSVDTQYF
TGCGCCAGCAGTGACCTCTCCAGCGTCGATACGCAGTATTTT
>TRBJ2-3|TRBV9|TRBD1|NA
CASSPDRGRDTQYF
TGTGCCAGCAGCCCGGACAGGGGGCGGGATACGCAGTATTTT
>TRBJ2-2|TRBV18|TRBD2|NA
CASSPLPAGVYTGELFF
TGTGCCAGCTCACCATTGCCAGCGGGGGTATACACCGGGGAGCTGTTTTTT
>TRBJ1-1|TRBV15|NA|NA
CATSRDRMNTEAFF
TGTGCCACCAGCAGGGACCGAATGAACACTGAAGCTTTCTTT
>TRBJ1-1|TRBV3-1/TRBV3-2|NA|NA
CASSQDKSKAEAFF
TGTGCCAGCAGCCAAGATAAGTCGAAGGCTGAAGCTTTCTTT
>TRBJ1-2|TRBV5-4|NA|NA
CASSLDSSGYTF
TGTGCCAGCAGCTTGGACAGCAGCGGCTACACCTTC
>TRBJ2-3|TRBV24-1|NA|NA
CATSDLEGTSTDTQYF
TGTGCCACCAGTGATTTGGAGGGGACTAGCACAGATACGCAGTATTTT
>TRBJ1-6|TRBV3-1/TRBV3-2|NA|NA
CASSQVAGNNSPLHF
TGTGCCAGCAGCCAAGTCGCAGGGAACAATTCACCCCTCCACTTT
>TRBJ2-7|TRBV27|NA|NA
CASSLLQGSEQYF
TGTGCCAGCAGTTTATTACAGGGAAGCGAGCAGTACTTC
>TRBJ1-4|TRBV6-5|TRBD1|once
CASRQGGEKLFF
TGTGCCAGCAGACAGGGGGGCGAAAAACTGTTTTTT
>TRBJ1-5|TRBV5-5|NA|NA
CASSSPSGGGFGNQPQHF
TGTGCCAGCAGTTCCCCATCGGGGGGCGGGTTTGGCAATCAGCCCCAGCATTTT
>TRBJ2-1|TRBV9|TRBD2|NA
CASSETGLAPNEQFF
TGTGCCAGCAGCGAGACTGGACTAGCCCCCAATGAGCAGTTCTTC
>TRBJ1-1|TRBV30|TRBD1|many
CAWSVQGRGAFF
TGTGCCTGGAGTGTACAGGGGAGGGGAGCTTTCTTT
>TRBJ2-2|TRBV19|NA|few
CASRAGHRTGELFF
TGTGCCAGTAGGGCGGGACACCGCACCGGGGAGCTGTTTTTT
>TRBJ2-1|TRBV6-6|TRBD1|NA
CASSPRDRAAEGSYNEQFF
TGTGCCAGCAGTCCCCGGGACAGGGCTGCGGAGGGCTCCTACAATGAGCAGTTCTTC